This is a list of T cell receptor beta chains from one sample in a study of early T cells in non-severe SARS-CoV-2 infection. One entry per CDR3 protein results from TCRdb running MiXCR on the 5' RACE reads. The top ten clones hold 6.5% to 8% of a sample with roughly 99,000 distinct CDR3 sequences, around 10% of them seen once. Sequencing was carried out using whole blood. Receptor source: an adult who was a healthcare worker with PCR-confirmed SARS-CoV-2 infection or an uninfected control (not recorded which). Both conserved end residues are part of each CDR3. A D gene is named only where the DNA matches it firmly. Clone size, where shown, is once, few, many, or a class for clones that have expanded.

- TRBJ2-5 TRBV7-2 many CASSLMSSSPDQYF TGTGCCAGCAGCTTAATGTCTTCATCGCCAGACCAGTACTTC
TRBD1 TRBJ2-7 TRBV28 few CASLGQGYEQYF TGTGCCAGCTTGGGACAGGGATACGAGCAGTACTTC
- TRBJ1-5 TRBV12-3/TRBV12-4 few CASSLGGRWHQPQHF TGTGCCAGCAGTTTAGGGGGACGCTGGCATCAGCCCCAGCATTTT
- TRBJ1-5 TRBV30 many CAWSPQVNQPQHF TGTGCCTGGAGTCCACAGGTTAATCAGCCCCAGCATTTT
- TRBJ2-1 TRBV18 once CASSPQTGTRTYNVQFF TGTGCCAGCTCACCCCAAACCGGGACGAGGACCTACAATGTGCAGTTCTTC
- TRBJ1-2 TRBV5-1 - CASSYSWSPGYYTF TGCGCCAGCAGCTACTCCTGGTCACCGGGTTACTACACCTTC
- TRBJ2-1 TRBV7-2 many CASSSAVFTYNEQFF TGTGCCAGCAGCTCAGCGGTATTCACCTACAATGAGCAGTTCTTC
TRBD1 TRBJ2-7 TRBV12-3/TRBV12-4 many CASSFGIGQGPAYEQYF TGTGCCAGCAGTTTCGGGATAGGACAGGGTCCTGCTTACGAGCAGTACTTC
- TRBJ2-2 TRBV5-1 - CASSSDSTTGELFF TGCGCCAGCAGCTCGGACAGCACCACCGGGGAGCTGTTTTTT
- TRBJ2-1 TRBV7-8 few CASSLASVNEQFF TGTGCCAGCAGCTTAGCTAGCGTCAATGAGCAGTTCTTC
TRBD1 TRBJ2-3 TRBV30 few CAWSRGQATDTQYF TGTGCCTGGAGCAGGGGGCAGGCGACAGATACGCAGTATTTT
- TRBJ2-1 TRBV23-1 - CASSQLVQSSYNEQFF TGCGCCAGCAGTCAATTGGTTCAAAGCTCCTACAATGAGCAGTTCTTC
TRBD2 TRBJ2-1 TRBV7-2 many CASSQGLAGDEQFF TGTGCCAGCAGCCAAGGACTAGCGGGAGATGAGCAGTTCTTC
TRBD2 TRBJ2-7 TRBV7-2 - CASSLVGGTTYEQYF TGTGCCAGCAGCTTAGTCGGAGGGACTACCTACGAGCAGTACTTC
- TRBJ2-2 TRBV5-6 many CASSLFFADTGELFF TGTGCCAGCAGCTTGTTTTTCGCAGACACCGGGGAGCTGTTTTTT
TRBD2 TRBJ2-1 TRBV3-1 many CASSHSERDRAQFF TGTGCCAGCAGCCATTCGGAGCGGGATAGGGCGCAGTTCTTC
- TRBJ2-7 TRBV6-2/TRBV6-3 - CASRDRRFPYEQYF TGTGCCAGCAGGGACAGACGGTTCCCCTACGAGCAGTACTTC
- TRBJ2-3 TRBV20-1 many CSASWRRTDTQYF TGCAGTGCTAGTTGGCGGCGCACAGATACGCAGTATTTT
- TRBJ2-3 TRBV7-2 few CASSFTVNLDTQYF TGTGCCAGCAGCTTTACAGTGAACCTTGATACGCAGTATTTT
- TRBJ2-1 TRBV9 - CASSVGGISNNEQFF TGTGCCAGCAGCGTAGGAGGGATATCCAACAATGAGCAGTTCTTC
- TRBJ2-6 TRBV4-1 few CASSQGQAGANVLTF TGCGCCAGCAGCCAAGGTCAGGCTGGGGCCAACGTCCTGACTTTC
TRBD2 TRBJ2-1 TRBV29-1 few CSVEVQRGINEQFF TGCAGCGTTGAGGTTCAGCGGGGGATAAATGAGCAGTTCTTC
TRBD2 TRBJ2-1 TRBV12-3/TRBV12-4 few CASSRTLGLAGVNEQFF TGTGCCAGCAGTCGGACTTTGGGACTAGCGGGAGTCAATGAGCAGTTCTTC
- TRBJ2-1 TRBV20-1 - CSARDLPGGRGYNEQFF TGCAGTGCTAGAGATCTTCCGGGTGGTAGGGGCTACAATGAGCAGTTCTTC
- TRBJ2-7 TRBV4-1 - CASSLLTLWDEQYF TGCGCCAGCAGCCTACTGACGCTATGGGACGAGCAGTACTTC
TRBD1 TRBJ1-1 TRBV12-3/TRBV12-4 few CASKTPGGGEVRVFF TGTGCCAGCAAAACCCCCGGAGGGGGCGAAGTTCGAGTTTTCTTT
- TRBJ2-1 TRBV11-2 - CASLSGLGGHNEQFF TGTGCCAGCTTAAGCGGGCTAGGAGGCCACAATGAGCAGTTCTTC
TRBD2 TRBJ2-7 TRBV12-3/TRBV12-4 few CASSFRAGAPHEQYF TGTGCCAGCAGTTTCCGGGCGGGAGCCCCCCACGAGCAGTACTTC
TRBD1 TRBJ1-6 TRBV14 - CASSLGTGANSPLHF TGTGCCAGCAGCCTGGGGACAGGCGCGAATTCACCCCTCCACTTT
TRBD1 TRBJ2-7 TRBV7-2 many CASSLLGGSYEQYF TGTGCCAGCAGCTTACTAGGGGGCAGCTACGAGCAGTACTTC
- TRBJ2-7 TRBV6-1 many CASSEAHPSYEQYF TGTGCCAGCAGTGAAGCGCATCCCTCCTACGAGCAGTACTTC
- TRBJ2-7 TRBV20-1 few CSATGGGEQYF TGCAGTGCCACAGGAGGGGGCGAGCAGTACTTC
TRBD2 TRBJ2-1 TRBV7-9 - CASTYREAAGSYNEQFF TGTGCCAGCACCTATCGGGAGGCGGCGGGCTCCTACAATGAGCAGTTCTTC
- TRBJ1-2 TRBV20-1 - CSASGGFYGYTF TGCAGTGCTAGTGGGGGATTCTATGGCTACACCTTC
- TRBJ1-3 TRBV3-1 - CASSPGTADSGNTIYF TGTGCCAGCAGCCCCGGGACGGCCGACTCTGGAAACACCATATATTTT
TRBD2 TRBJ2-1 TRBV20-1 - CSASPSGRAHEQFF TGCAGTGCTAGTCCCAGCGGGAGAGCTCATGAGCAGTTCTTC
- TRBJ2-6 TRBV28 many CASSPTGTGANVLTF TGTGCCAGCAGCCCCACGGGCACGGGGGCCAACGTCCTGACTTTC
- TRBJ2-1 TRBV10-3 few CAIWAGGAMEQFF TGTGCCATCTGGGCTGGAGGGGCAATGGAGCAGTTCTTC
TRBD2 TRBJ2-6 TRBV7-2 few CASSPRSASGSSGANVLTF TGTGCCAGCAGCCCCCGGTCGGCTAGCGGGAGTTCTGGGGCCAACGTCCTGACTTTC
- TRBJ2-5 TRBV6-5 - CASSYIRGKQETQYF TGTGCCAGCAGTTATATACGCGGAAAGCAAGAGACCCAGTACTTC
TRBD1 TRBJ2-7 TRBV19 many CASSRKTGGYEQYF TGTGCCAGTAGTAGGAAGACAGGGGGCTACGAGCAGTACTTC
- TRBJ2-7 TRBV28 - CASSLVRGGFYEQYF TGTGCCAGCAGCCTAGTCAGGGGGGGGTTCTACGAGCAGTACTTC
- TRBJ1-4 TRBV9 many CASGRGGEKLFF TGTGCCAGCGGCAGGGGCGGCGAAAAACTGTTTTTT
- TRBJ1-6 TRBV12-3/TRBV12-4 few CASTSRGIGSPLHF TGTGCCAGCACTTCCAGGGGAATCGGTTCACCCCTCCACTTT
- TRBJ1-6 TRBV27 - CASSYYGARDGAYNSPLHF TGTGCCAGCAGTTACTATGGTGCTCGGGACGGCGCGTATAATTCACCCCTCCACTTT
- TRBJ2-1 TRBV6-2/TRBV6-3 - CASSYTSNYNEQFF TGTGCCAGCAGTTACACGTCTAACTACAATGAGCAGTTCTTC
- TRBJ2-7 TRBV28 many CASSITGTSSYEQYF TGTGCCAGCAGCATAACCGGGACATCATCCTACGAGCAGTACTTC
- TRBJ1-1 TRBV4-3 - CASSLEPSTEAFF TGCGCCAGCAGCCTTGAACCGAGCACTGAAGCTTTCTTT
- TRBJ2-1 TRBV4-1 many CASSLVQSSYNEQFF TGCGCCAGCAGCCTGGTCCAATCCAGCTACAATGAGCAGTTCTTC
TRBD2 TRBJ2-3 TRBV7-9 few CASSSGGTSNADTQYF TGTGCCAGCAGCTCAGGGGGGACTAGCAACGCAGATACGCAGTATTTT
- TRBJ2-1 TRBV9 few CASSVSGRSNEQFF TGTGCCAGCAGCGTATCCGGGAGAAGCAATGAGCAGTTCTTC
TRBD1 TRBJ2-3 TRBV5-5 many CASNPTGETDTQYF TGTGCCAGCAACCCGACAGGGGAGACAGATACGCAGTATTTT
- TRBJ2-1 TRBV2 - CASRIADSYNEQFF TGTGCCAGCAGGATAGCGGACTCCTACAATGAGCAGTTCTTC
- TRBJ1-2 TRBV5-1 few CASSLERGANYGYTF TGCGCCAGCAGCTTGGAGAGGGGGGCAAACTATGGCTACACCTTC
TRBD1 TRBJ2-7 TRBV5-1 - CASRKGQGVDEQYF TGCGCCAGCAGAAAGGGACAGGGCGTTGACGAGCAGTACTTC
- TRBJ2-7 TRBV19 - CASSPIGGKGRDEQYF TGTGCCAGTAGCCCCATCGGGGGAAAGGGTAGGGACGAGCAGTACTTC
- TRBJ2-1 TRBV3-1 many CASSRTSNEQFF TGTGCCAGCAGCCGAACGAGCAATGAGCAGTTCTTC